This section outlines one TCR beta chain sequence together with its context. The germline V and J ends were trimmed by 4 bases and 4 bases, with 16 bases remaining between them. The CDR3 totals 15 residues. Germline lookup yields CDR1 GTSNPN and CDR2 SVGIG (reference sequence). The data derive from a study of cytomegalovirus exposure and HLA in healthy donors. Background on the study: Among around 400 genotyped donors, about 83% fell in the Caucasian-associated ancestry cluster.

The PCR employed 60 Vbeta primers together with 13 Jbeta primers. The table came from immunoSEQ multiplex PCR; TCRdb's copy has only in-frame clones and leaves some out. The sample carries about 75,000 clones, 82% recorded once. The rearrangement uses TRBV30 and TRBJ1-4; D gene unclear. This receptor was obtained from a man younger than 35 in good health and CMV-seronegative. The sample consisted of PBMCs. The CDR3 is CAWKVGRRNNEKLFF. In DNA form, the CDR3 reads TGTGCCTGGAAGGTTGGCCGGCGGAATAATGAAAAACTGTTTTTT.